This section outlines one T cell receptor (beta chain) sequence together with its context. Its antigen is still unknown. Libraries were constructed by the immunoSEQ multiplex PCR assay. For the multiplex PCR, a mixture combining 60 forward primers for TCR Vbeta segments and 13 reverse primers for TCR Jbeta segments was used. A multiplex PCR assay on genomic DNA amplified the CDR3 region of rearranged TCR beta genes. On the Illumina HiSeq System, the amplified TCR beta libraries were sequenced as 87-base-pair reads. On the study's bioinformatics: A later analysis tallied around 80 million unique TCR beta chains across the 550 to 850 repertoires, and about 12 million of those chains were shared by two or more donors. To remove PCR and sequencing errors, raw reads were error-corrected and collapsed into unique sequences using a nearest-neighbor algorithm that merged closely related sequences. Alignment of CDR3 sequences to IMGT reference sequences was used to assign V, D and J gene segments. Each retained sequence needed at least a six-nucleotide match to both a V gene segment and a J gene segment. Rearrangements were classified as productive when the CDR3 lacked stop codons and remained in frame with V and J, and all other rearrangements were classified as non-productive. CDR3 was defined by IMGT convention, running from the second conserved V-encoded cysteine to the conserved J-encoded phenylalanine. The earlier analysis of approximately 500 of the donors excluded sequences that lacked an unambiguous match to a single V gene segment. In an earlier analysis of around 590 of the donors, a V segment was called functional when productive rearrangements were above 56.7%, and segregating when the standard deviation between donors exceeded 5%. A statistical classification framework was developed to diagnose cytomegalovirus status using the catalog of TCR beta chain sequences. A later analysis assigned V and J genes by comparing TCR nucleotide sequences with IMGT/GENE-DB human TR gene sequences. A later analysis assigned CDR3 sequences and most-parsimonious VDJ recombination scenarios with the TCRdist pipeline. In a later analysis, each TCR beta chain was defined by its CDR3 amino acid sequence together with its V-gene family, and reads without a unique V-gene family were excluded. To address suspected cross-contamination and a sequencing artifact, a later analysis removed approximately 600 highly shared, low-generation-probability nucleotide sequences. In a later analysis, a clonal expansion index was calculated for each public chain from normalized within-repertoire ranks of inferred template counts. In a later analysis, generation probabilities were computed with a VDJ recombination model fitted to out-of-frame rearrangements, and the resulting probabilities were checked against IGoR. In a later analysis, TCR-TCR, TCR-HLA and TCR-CMV co-occurrence was scored with hypergeometric tests, and a repertoire-size bias correction was applied to TCR pairs. In a later analysis, false discovery rates were estimated by permuting HLA or CMV assignments 20 times. In a later analysis, co-occurring TCRs were grouped using DBSCAN, with TCRdist sequence similarity added in when clustering inside HLA-allele-positive subsets. Repertoires with fewer than 30,000 or more than 120,000 public chains were left out of co-occurrence clustering, as were roughly five repertoires with anomalous nucleotide sharing. This immuneACCESS table, as held by TCRdb, lists in-frame sequences with V and J called but not all clones. Of the missing ones, under half trace to an unresolved V gene in checked studies; the others have no known cause. Clone size and V and J calls were adopted from that table, with D and trimming inferred from the DNA. This sample's table lists fewer than 250,000 clones. Approximately 0.98% of the sample is held by the ten biggest clonotypes.

These data belong to a study of cytomegalovirus exposure and HLA in healthy donors listed by TCRdb under 2017. With respect to the entire study: An earlier analysis of approximately 590 of the donors reported more than 250 Gb of sequence data and more than 90 million unique TCR beta sequences from around 200 million T cells. An early release that covered 640 HLA-typed donors contained approximately 290 gigabases of sequencing data and 80 million or so unique TCR sequences. Of the 300 to 500 genotyped donors, 81% were placed in the genetic ancestry cluster associated with self-reported Caucasian donors. The study aimed to test whether cataloging public T cell receptors could reveal signatures of past pathogen exposure. Using immunosequencing, the study profiled T cell repertoires from 500 to 800 subjects and related those repertoires to cytomegalovirus serostatus. Besides the first cohort of 550 to 750 subjects, a separate validation cohort made up of 120 different subjects was used. To predict cytomegalovirus infection status, the study combined high-throughput TCR immunosequencing, statistical association of individual TCRs with disease status, and machine learning. A later analysis re-examined previously published TCR beta repertoires from 600 to 700 donors and added high-resolution HLA genotyping to investigate patterns of TCR occurrence. In the later analysis, no new phenotypic data were used to find candidate immune exposures; instead, reliance was placed on TCR beta sequences and their occurrence across donors. An earlier analysis of 587 of the donors applied high-throughput TCR beta sequencing to assess whether each TCR beta V gene segment acted as functional or pseudogenic. Donor age, sex, ethnicity and CMV serostatus were compiled alongside the repertoire data. A later genetic analysis used genome-wide SNP genotypes for about 65% of the 666 donors, treating that subset as a discovery cohort. Every repertoire in the discovery cohort had been generated on one and the same sequencing platform. HLA typing covered class I and class II loci at four-digit resolution. The number of typed donors differed by locus: roughly 620-640 for A, B, C, DRB1 and DQB1; roughly 510 for DQA1; roughly 600 for DPA1; and around 470 for DPB1. Because of strong linkage in the cohort, roughly five DR-DQ haplotypes were treated as single units for association and clustering. Across some 400 genotyped donors of the cohort, an average of about 240,000 unique TCR beta nucleotide sequences per donor were sequenced, and 15% to 20% of those sequences were non-productive. Study-wide conclusions, independent of this receptor: When HLA alleles, especially DR and DQ, strongly co-occurred, attributing TCR associations to individual alleles was difficult. A later genetic analysis reported fewer N-insertions in productive TCRs among donors in an Asian-associated ancestry cluster than the roughly 640-donor mean. Compared with equally common non-associated chains, HLA-associated TCR beta chains in a later analysis were more clonally expanded and had lower generation probabilities. Correlated functional status among segregating V segments might reflect linkage disequilibrium, but an unknown experimental factor could not be ruled out. In a later genetic analysis, a missense DCLRE1C variant was associated with V-gene and J-gene trimming of TCR beta chains, and the association was replicated in an independent cohort. In a later analysis, over 15,000 TCR beta sequences were associated with specific HLA alleles at a false discovery rate of 0.05. Cytomegalovirus status was reported to be diagnosed by the classifier with high specificity and sensitivity in both the original and validation cohorts. Presence/absence analyses assumed roughly uniform sequencing depth across donors, an assumption that may not hold. The authors suggested that the approach could potentially be extended to other disease states and immunological phenotypes. The study gave a list of under 200 TCR beta chains associated with cytomegalovirus. HLA typing was unavailable for some donors at each locus, so association tests used only the typed subset. In this cohort, only TCR beta chains were sequenced, and detectable features were limited by the absence of alpha or paired-chain data. The earlier analysis of fewer than 750 of the donors excluded fewer than 20 rarely observed V segments, including chromosome 9 orphons, because counts were too low. In a later analysis, most CMV-associated TCR beta chains were found to appear HLA-restricted, with HLA associations seemingly driven largely by CMV exposure. Across donors, most TCR sequences were observed very rarely, whereas some public TCRs were present in many individuals. Immune exposure information for the cohort was limited to CMV serostatus. A few of the identified cytomegalovirus-associated TCR beta chains were confirmed in vitro to be specific for cytomegalovirus antigens. According to a later analysis, TCR association rates differed among HLA loci, with DRB1 alleles showing the most associated TCRs and HLA-C alleles showing the fewest. Because the 87-base-pair reads could not distinguish some IMGT-functional V segments, including TRBV6-2 and TRBV6-3, those segments were excluded. A further reported finding was that TCR beta sequences accurately predicted the HLA-A and HLA-B alleles for most subjects in the first cohort. The sequencing pipeline was judged likely to have produced a cluster of highly shared sequence variants as a technical artifact. A later analysis reported that several top co-occurrence clusters appeared linked to parvovirus B19, influenza, CMV and Epstein-Barr virus. In an earlier analysis of 587 of the donors, most TCR beta V segments appeared in productive rearrangements about 87% or about 30% of the time, broadly matching IMGT annotations.

Taken from cysteine to phenylalanine, the CDR3 has 13 residues. Just CDR3 DNA is preserved here, 39 bases in frame from base 1. V drops 5 bases and J drops 10 bases, leaving 16 bases in between. According to the germline V gene, CDR1 reads SGHTA and CDR2 reads FQGNSA. The cohort comprised under 700 healthy bone marrow donors. Cohort members were all nominally healthy when sampled, although unrecorded immune exposures were likely present. The donor was CMV seropositive and was included in the group of 290 or so seropositive cohort members. Each donor provided a peripheral blood sample, and peripheral blood mononuclear cells were used for TCR beta sequencing. Genomic DNA extraction from the blood cell samples was performed with the Qiagen DNeasy Blood Extraction Kit.

The clonotype originates from a woman in her 30s in good health and CMV-seropositive. Sample: PBMCs. The sequence links TRBV7-2 to TRBJ2-3; 6 matching bases give a weak D call of TRBD2. CDR3 reads: CASSPNKGTSQYF. The nucleotide sequence is TGTGCCAGCAGCCCCAATAAGGGGACTTCGCAGTATTTT.